What follows are 32 T cell receptor beta chains derived from one specimen sequenced in a study of T-cell memory formation after mild COVID-19. TCRdb re-called the 5' RACE reads through MiXCR, storing one row per CDR3 protein. The sample holds hundreds of thousands of distinct CDR3 sequences, roughly a sixth seen once. The specimen was PBMCs or a T cell subset sorted from them (not recorded which). The receptors were sampled from an adult woman who had mild COVID-19 (a few samples of this study predate the infection). Cell type and time point are not known.

The sample holds a few counts of this clonotype. The chain combines TRBV14 with TRBJ1-4; D uncertain. The CDR3 is 13 residues long. Germline V gene sequence: CDR1 SGHDN, CDR2 FVKESK. V lost 3 bases to trimming and J lost 7 bases, with 9 bases between them. In DNA form, the CDR3 reads TGTGCCAGCAGCCAGACGAGCGTTGAAAAACTGTTTTTT. This translates into CASSQTSVEKLFF.

The table lists this clonotype with a few counts. In DNA form, the CDR3 reads TGTGCCAGCAGCCCGAATCGGGACTCTGGAAACACCATATATTTT. This codes for CASSPNRDSGNTIYF. V usage is TRBV5-4 and J usage is TRBJ1-3; no clear D. Deletions cut 4 bases from V and 0 bases from J, with 11 bases between. The CDR3 runs to 15 residues. In germline, CDR1 is SGHNT, CDR2 YYREEE (reference sequence).

This clonotype was seen a few times. J is TRBJ2-2 and V is TRBV6-5, with 9 bases fitting TRBD2. J was trimmed by 1 base and V by 6 bases; bases with no gene match: 6. Germline V lookup: CDR1 MNHEY, CDR2 SVGAGI. This CDR3 is built from 16 residues. CDR3 in amino acids: CASRPLAGWNTGELFF. DNA for the CDR3: TGTGCCAGCAGACCCCTAGCGGGATGGAACACCGGGGAGCTGTTTTTT.

This chain uses TRBV7-8 with TRBJ1-3, with unresolved D. The V end was cut by 5 bases, the J end by 1 base, with 12 bases between. Germline loops: CDR1 SGHVS, CDR2 FQNEAQ. This CDR3 is built from 15 residues. CDR3 sequence reads: CASSAAELSGNTIYF. The CDR3 DNA reads TGTGCCAGCAGCGCAGCCGAGCTTTCTGGAAACACCATATATTTT.

This clonotype occurred a few times. This chain connects TRBV6-1 to TRBJ1-1; D remains unclear. V shed 7 bases and J shed 1 base, with 10 bases lying between them. The CDR3 covers 13 residues. Germline V lookup: CDR1 MNHNS, CDR2 SASEGT. This chain's CDR3 is CASMRNTNTEAFF. For the CDR3, the DNA is TGTGCCAGCATGAGAAATACGAACACTGAAGCTTTCTTT.

This clonotype was detected a few times. The chain combines TRBV9 with TRBJ2-3; 11 nucleotides line up with TRBD2. This CDR3 spans 15 amino acids. Germline CDR1 and CDR2: SGDLS and YYNGEE. Trimming removed 4 bases from V and 5 bases from J; junction bases left unmatched: 6. The CDR3 DNA follows: TGTGCCAGCAGCTTTAGCGGGAGGGGTATAGATACGCAGTATTTT. Amino acids: CASSFSGRGIDTQYF.

The genes are TRBV19 and TRBJ2-3; the match to TRBD2 covers 12 bases. The ends lost 5 bases at V and 6 bases at J; junction bases unmatched: 6. The germline CDR1 and CDR2 sequences are LNHDA and SQIVND (reference sequence). CDR3 size: 15 residues. In DNA form, the CDR3 reads TGTGCCAGTAGTTCCAGGACTAGCGGGGCGGATACGCAGTATTTT. It encodes CASSSRTSGADTQYF.

This clonotype was found a few times. This sequence joins TRBV29-1 and TRBJ2-7; D possibly uses TRBD1 or TRBD2 (5 bases each). The CDR3 extends over 15 amino acids. Germline CDR1 and CDR2: SQVTM and ANQGSEA. Trimming took 3 bases from V and 1 from J, leaving 16 bases between them. The CDR3 DNA reads as TGCAGCGTTGAGGGGGTCAAGAATTTTTCCTACGAGCAGTACTTC. Its translation is CSVEGVKNFSYEQYF.

This clonotype was counted at least ten times. J is TRBJ2-1 and V is TRBV29-1; D possibly corresponds to TRBD2 (5 bases). Germline CDR1 is SQVTM and CDR2 is ANQGSEA. Trimming stripped 7 bases from V and 12 bases from J, with 16 bases between. This CDR3 region has 11 residues. CDR3 amino acids: CSAGSNDAQFF. The CDR3 nucleotides are TGCAGCGCTGGGAGTAATGATGCGCAGTTCTTC.

This clonotype was found a few times. CDR3 DNA: TGTGCCACCAGCAGGGGGGACAGGGGCAGCACAGATACGCAGTATTTT. Translation: CATSRGDRGSTDTQYF. V and J are TRBV15 and TRBJ2-3; 10 bases fit TRBD1. V was pared by 3 bases and J by 0 bases, with 3 bases of the junction left unmatched. The germline CDR1 and CDR2 sequences are LNHNV and YYDKDF (reference sequence). The CDR3 runs to 16 residues.

This chain links TRBV20-1 with TRBJ1-3; tentatively, D is TRBD1 (5 bases). Germline loops: CDR1 DFQATT, CDR2 SNEGSKA (reference sequence). The CDR3 runs to 17 residues. Trimming took off 0 bases at V and 0 bases at J, with 15 bases between the two ends. Here the CDR3 DNA reads TGCAGTGCTAGAGATCAGGCAGGGCCCACCTCTGGAAACACCATATATTTT. Translated, it gives CSARDQAGPTSGNTIYF.

This clonotype was seen many times. J is TRBJ2-5 and V is TRBV29-1; D is unclear. Germline V gene sequence: CDR1 SQVTM, CDR2 ANQGSEA. The CDR3 loop spans 14 amino acids. V shed 6 bases and J shed 1 base, with 15 bases lying between them. The CDR3 bases are TGCAGCGTCGCCCAAGCGATTGGCCAAGAGACCCAGTACTTC. It codes for CSVAQAIGQETQYF.

The rearrangement joins TRBV7-2 to TRBJ1-5; possibly TRBD1 for D (5 bases). This CDR3 is 17 amino acids long. V lost 1 base to trimming and J lost 5 bases, with 18 bases between them. CDR1 and CDR2 (germline): SGHTA, FQGNSA. The chain's CDR3 is CASSLVMGQGEDQPQHF. The CDR3 DNA sequence: TGTGCCAGCAGCTTAGTGATGGGCCAGGGAGAAGATCAGCCCCAGCATTTT.

This clonotype was seen a few times. The J gene is TRBJ1-2, the V gene TRBV29-1, with D perhaps matching TRBD1 (5 bases). There are 14 residues in the CDR3. Trimming removed 6 bases at V and 4 bases at J, with 18 bases between. Germline CDR1 SQVTM, CDR2 ANQGSEA. The CDR3 DNA follows: TGCAGCGTCCACCGGGACCCTGAGCCCTATGGCTACACCTTC. Translation gives CSVHRDPEPYGYTF.

This clonotype has more than one count but fewer than ten. V gene TRBV12-3 or TRBV12-4 combines with J gene TRBJ2-5, with TRBD2 identical over 13 bases. The CDR3 loop spans 14 amino acids. V dropped 5 bases and J dropped 4; count of bases not matched to a gene: 1. The CDR3 DNA follows: TGTGCCAGCAGTAGGACTAGCGGGGGAGAGACCCAGTACTTC. Encoded protein: CASSRTSGGETQYF.

The chain carries TRBV10-3 and TRBJ2-5; TRBD1 might be the D (6 bases). Germline CDR1 is ENHRY and CDR2 is SYGVKD. Trimming stripped 11 bases from V and 0 bases from J, with 16 bases between. The CDR3 runs 14 residues. The CDR3 is CAVRTEQDQETQYF. CDR3 nucleotide sequence: TGTGCCGTTAGGACAGAACAGGACCAAGAGACCCAGTACTTC.

The V and J genes are TRBV18 and TRBJ2-1, with 7 bases that match TRBD1. The CDR3 length is 16 residues. The trim removed 6 bases at V and 4 bases at J, leaving 12 bases unmatched. Germline CDR1 KGHSH, CDR2 LQKENI. Here the CDR3 reads CASSSDRTWMYNEQFF. The CDR3 nucleotides read TGTGCCAGCTCGTCGGACAGGACCTGGATGTACAATGAGCAGTTCTTC.

The chain employs TRBV7-3 and TRBJ2-2; D is uncertain. Germline-derived CDR1 and CDR2 are SGHTA and FQGTGA. The CDR3 runs 15 residues. Trimming took off 4 bases at V and 2 bases at J, with 11 bases between the two ends. The chain's CDR3 is CASSSGSLNTGELFF. The CDR3 DNA follows: TGTGCCAGCAGCTCCGGGTCCCTAAACACCGGGGAGCTGTTTTTT.

V and J are TRBV7-2 and TRBJ2-1; the match to TRBD1 covers 7 bases. The CDR3 totals 16 residues. Looked up from germline, CDR1 is SGHTA and CDR2 is FQGNSA. The trim removed 1 base at V and 2 bases at J, leaving 5 bases unmatched. This CDR3 reads CASSLEGTVAYNEQFF. In DNA form, the CDR3 reads TGTGCCAGCAGCTTAGAAGGGACAGTTGCCTACAATGAGCAGTTCTTC.

This clonotype was detected many times. The V and J genes are TRBV25-1 and TRBJ2-7; 9 nucleotides match TRBD1. With 5 bases clipped from V and 6 bases from J, the junction kept 11 bases outside the gene matches. The CDR3 contains 15 residues. Germline-derived CDR1 and CDR2 are MGHDK and SYGVNS. CDR3 residues: CASSSHRGLRLEQYF. The CDR3 DNA reads as TGTGCCAGCAGTTCTCACAGGGGGCTCAGACTCGAGCAGTACTTC.

The rearrangement joins TRBV12-3 or TRBV12-4 to TRBJ2-7; D is unresolved. The CDR3 consists of 13 residues. V lost 6 bases to trimming and J lost 6 bases, with 15 bases between them. The CDR3 nucleotides read TGTGCCAGCAGCCCCCACCCGGGTGGCGAGCAGTACTTC. Residues: CASSPHPGGEQYF.

This clonotype turned up a few times. V is TRBV9 and J is TRBJ2-1; 8 nucleotides match TRBD1. This CDR3 spans 15 amino acids. V dropped 3 bases and J dropped 6; count of bases not matched to a gene: 8. The V gene's germline CDR1 is SGDLS and CDR2 YYNGEE. CDR3 in amino acids: CASSALPDRGNEQFF. The CDR3 DNA reads as TGTGCCAGCAGCGCGCTCCCCGACAGGGGCAATGAGCAGTTCTTC.

This clonotype showed up just a few times. The V gene is TRBV27, the J gene TRBJ2-4, with a tentative D call TRBD2 (7 bases). The CDR3 totals 16 residues. Germline loops: CDR1 MNHEY, CDR2 SMNVEV (reference sequence). Trimming pared 5 bases from V and 0 bases from J, leaving 14 bases between. The chain's CDR3 is CASSPAGAGAKNIQYF. The CDR3 nucleotides are TGTGCCAGCAGTCCGGCGGGGGCCGGAGCCAAAAACATTCAGTACTTC.

The V gene is TRBV29-1, the J gene TRBJ1-1; TRBD1 might be the D (5 bases). The CDR3 has 11 residues. V lost 7 bases and J 11 bases, leaving 17 bases between the germline ends. Looked up from germline, CDR1 is SQVTM and CDR2 is ANQGSEA. The CDR3 coding sequence is TGCAGCGCCGGCCAGGGCCTCGGGGCTTTCTTT. This translates into CSAGQGLGAFF.

This clonotype came up a few times. The rearrangement uses TRBV3-1 and TRBJ2-1; D is uncertain. CDR1 and CDR2 from the germline V gene are LGHDT and YNNKEL (reference sequence). The CDR3 runs 12 residues. Trimming took off 0 bases at V and 11 bases at J, with 8 bases between the two ends. The CDR3 DNA follows: TGTGCCAGCAGCCAAGATCGAGCGAAGCAGTTCTTC. Amino acid sequence: CASSQDRAKQFF.

The count of this clonotype is one. V and J are TRBV29-1 and TRBJ2-1; 7 bases line up with TRBD2. CDR3 length: 13 residues. Germline V gives CDR1 SQVTM, CDR2 ANQGSEA. The V and J ends lost 6 bases and 9 bases, in that order; junction bases with no gene match: 11. DNA for the CDR3: TGCAGCGTCCACGGACCCGGCGGGAGTGAGCAGTTCTTC. Protein sequence: CSVHGPGGSEQFF.

This clonotype turned up a few times. The chain has TRBV29-1 and TRBJ2-1; 7 positions agree with TRBD1. The V and J ends lost 4 bases and 7 bases, in that order; junction bases with no gene match: 13. The CDR3 has 15 residues. Germline V gene data show CDR1 as SQVTM and CDR2 as ANQGSEA. The CDR3 DNA sequence: TGCAGCGTTGTAGCCTTGAAGACAGGGTGGAATGAGCAGTTCTTC. It yields the protein CSVVALKTGWNEQFF.

In its sample, this clonotype was seen many times. This rearrangement joins TRBV20-1 to TRBJ2-1, with 11 nucleotides matching TRBD2. The CDR3 is 14 residues long. Per germline, CDR1 DFQATT and CDR2 SNEGSKA (reference sequence). V shed 5 bases, J shed 10 bases, and the junction held 10 bases outside the gene matches. Here the CDR3 reads CSAARTSGLREQFF. The CDR3 DNA follows: TGCAGTGCTGCCAGGACTAGCGGGCTCAGGGAGCAGTTCTTC.

The chain couples TRBV9 to TRBJ2-5, with TRBD2 identical over 8 bases. Germline loops: CDR1 SGDLS, CDR2 YYNGEE. V lost 2 bases and J lost 7; bases outside the gene matches: 10. This CDR3 has 15 amino acids. The CDR3 loop reads CASSVDGGAVGTQYF. The CDR3 region has the DNA TGTGCCAGCAGCGTCGACGGGGGGGCTGTCGGGACCCAGTACTTC.

This clonotype was observed a few times. V usage is TRBV9 and J usage is TRBJ1-1, with D unresolved. The V end was cut by 0 bases, the J end by 4 bases, with 13 bases between. Germline CDR1 and CDR2: SGDLS and YYNGEE. This CDR3 has 15 amino acids. The CDR3 DNA follows: TGTGCCAGCAGCGTAGGCCCGACCTCGGGCACTGAAGCTTTCTTT. Encoded protein: CASSVGPTSGTEAFF.

The chain employs TRBV6-1 and TRBJ1-5; D is perhaps TRBD1 (5 bases). CDR3 length: 14 residues. Germline values: CDR1 MNHNS, CDR2 SASEGT. V was shortened by 1 base and J by 4 bases, with 8 bases between the two germline ends. The CDR3 bases are TGTGCCAGCAGTGAAGGGGGGACGAATCAGCCCCAGCATTTT. Encoded protein: CASSEGGTNQPQHF.

This clonotype was recorded a few times. This chain uses TRBV4-1 with TRBJ1-2, with a possible D match to TRBD1 (5 bases). This CDR3 comprises 15 residues. Trimming took off 5 bases at V and 1 base at J, with 14 bases between the two ends. From germline, CDR1 is MGHRA and CDR2 YSYEKL. The CDR3 loop is CASSSPDKNNYGYTF. As DNA, the CDR3 is TGCGCCAGCAGCTCCCCGGACAAGAATAACTATGGCTACACCTTC.